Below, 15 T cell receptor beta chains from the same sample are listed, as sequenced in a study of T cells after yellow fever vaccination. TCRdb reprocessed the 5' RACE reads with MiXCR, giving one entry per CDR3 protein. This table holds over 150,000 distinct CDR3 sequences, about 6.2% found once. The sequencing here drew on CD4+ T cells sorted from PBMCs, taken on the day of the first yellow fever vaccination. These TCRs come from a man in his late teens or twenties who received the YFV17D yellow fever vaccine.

CDR3 in DNA: TGTGCCAGCAGTTACAGTTGGAGCAATCAGCCCCAGCATTTT. Translation gives CASSYSWSNQPQHF. This chain uses TRBV6-5 with TRBJ1-5; D not certain. Trimming left V 2 bases short and J 1 base short, with 6 bases between. This CDR3 spans 14 amino acids. Germline CDR1 reads MNHEY; CDR2 reads SVGAGI.

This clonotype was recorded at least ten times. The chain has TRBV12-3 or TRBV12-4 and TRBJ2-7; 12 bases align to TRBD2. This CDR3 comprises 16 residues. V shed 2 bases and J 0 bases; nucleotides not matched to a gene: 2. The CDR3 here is CASSLRLAGASYEQYF. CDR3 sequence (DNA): TGTGCCAGCAGTTTAAGACTAGCGGGGGCCTCCTACGAGCAGTACTTC.

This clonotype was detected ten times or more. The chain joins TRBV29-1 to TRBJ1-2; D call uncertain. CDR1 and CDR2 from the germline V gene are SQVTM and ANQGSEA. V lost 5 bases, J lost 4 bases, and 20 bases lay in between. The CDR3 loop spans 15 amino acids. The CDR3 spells CSVNSGPHLFYGYTF. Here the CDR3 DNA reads TGCAGCGTTAATAGCGGGCCCCATCTCTTCTATGGCTACACCTTC.

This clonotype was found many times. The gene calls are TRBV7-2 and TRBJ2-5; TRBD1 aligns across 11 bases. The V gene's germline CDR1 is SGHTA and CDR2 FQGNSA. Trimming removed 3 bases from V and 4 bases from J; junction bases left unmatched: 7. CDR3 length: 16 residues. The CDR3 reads CASSFKAGTGGETQYF. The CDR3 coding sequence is TGTGCCAGCAGCTTTAAGGCCGGGACAGGGGGAGAGACCCAGTACTTC.

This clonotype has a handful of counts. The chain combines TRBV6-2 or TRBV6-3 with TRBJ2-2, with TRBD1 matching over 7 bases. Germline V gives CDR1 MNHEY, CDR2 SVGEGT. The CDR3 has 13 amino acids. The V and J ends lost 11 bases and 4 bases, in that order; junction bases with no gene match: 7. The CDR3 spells CACEGGSTGELFF. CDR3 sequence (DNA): TGTGCCTGCGAAGGGGGCAGCACCGGGGAGCTGTTTTTT.

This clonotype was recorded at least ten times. DNA of the CDR3: TGTGCCAGCAGTTCTTTGGGGGTCAATGAGCAGTTCTTC. It is translated as CASSSLGVNEQFF. The chain employs TRBV12-3 or TRBV12-4 and TRBJ2-1; D is perhaps TRBD1 or TRBD2 (5 bases each). Trimming removed 4 bases at V and 6 bases at J, with 10 bases between. There are 13 residues in the CDR3.

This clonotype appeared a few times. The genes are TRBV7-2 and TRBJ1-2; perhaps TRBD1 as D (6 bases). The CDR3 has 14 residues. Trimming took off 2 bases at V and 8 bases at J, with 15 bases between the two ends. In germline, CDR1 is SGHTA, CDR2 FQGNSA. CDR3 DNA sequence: TGTGCCAGCAGCTTACCCGAACAGGGACGCGGCTACACCTTC. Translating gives CASSLPEQGRGYTF.

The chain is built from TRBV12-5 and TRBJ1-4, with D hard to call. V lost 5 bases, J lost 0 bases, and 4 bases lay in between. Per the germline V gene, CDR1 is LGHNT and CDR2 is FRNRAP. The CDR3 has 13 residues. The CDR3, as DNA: TGTGCTAGTGGTGGTGCAACTAATGAAAAACTGTTTTTT. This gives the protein CASGGATNEKLFF.

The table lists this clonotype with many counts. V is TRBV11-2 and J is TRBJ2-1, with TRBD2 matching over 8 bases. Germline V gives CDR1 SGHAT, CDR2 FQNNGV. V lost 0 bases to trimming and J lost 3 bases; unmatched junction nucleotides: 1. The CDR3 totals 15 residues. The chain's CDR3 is CASSLDLAGYNEQFF. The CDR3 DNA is TGTGCCAGCAGCTTAGACCTAGCGGGCTACAATGAGCAGTTCTTC.

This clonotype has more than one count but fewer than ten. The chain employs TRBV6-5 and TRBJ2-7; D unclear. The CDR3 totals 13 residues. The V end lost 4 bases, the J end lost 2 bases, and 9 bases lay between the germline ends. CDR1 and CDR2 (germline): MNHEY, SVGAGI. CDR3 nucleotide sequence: TGTGCCAGCAGTTCACCCTTAGCCTACGAGCAGTACTTC. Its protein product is CASSSPLAYEQYF.

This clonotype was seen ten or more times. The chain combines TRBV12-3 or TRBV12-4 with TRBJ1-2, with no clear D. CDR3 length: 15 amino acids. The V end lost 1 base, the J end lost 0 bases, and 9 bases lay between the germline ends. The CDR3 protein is CASSLDLIANYGYTF. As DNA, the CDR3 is TGTGCCAGCAGTTTAGACCTCATAGCTAACTATGGCTACACCTTC.

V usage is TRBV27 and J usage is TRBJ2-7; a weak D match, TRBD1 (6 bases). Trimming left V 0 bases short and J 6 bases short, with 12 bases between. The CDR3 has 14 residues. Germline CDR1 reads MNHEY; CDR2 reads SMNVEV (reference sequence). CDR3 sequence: CASSLSGTIVEQYF. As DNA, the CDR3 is TGTGCCAGCAGTTTATCGGGGACAATCGTCGAGCAGTACTTC.

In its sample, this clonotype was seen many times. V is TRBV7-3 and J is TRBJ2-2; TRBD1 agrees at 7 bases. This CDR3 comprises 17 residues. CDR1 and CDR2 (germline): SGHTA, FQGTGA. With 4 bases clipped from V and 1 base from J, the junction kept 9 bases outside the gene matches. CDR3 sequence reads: CASSSELYRGNTGELFF. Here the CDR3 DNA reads TGTGCCAGCAGCTCGGAACTCTACAGGGGGAACACCGGGGAGCTGTTTTTT.

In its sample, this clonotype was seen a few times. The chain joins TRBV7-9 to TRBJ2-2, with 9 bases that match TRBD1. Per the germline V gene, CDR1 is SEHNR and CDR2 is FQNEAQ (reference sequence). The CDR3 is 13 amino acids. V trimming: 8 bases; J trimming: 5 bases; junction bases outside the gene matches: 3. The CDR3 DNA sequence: TGTGCCAGCGACAGGGGGAGAACCGGGGAGCTGTTTTTT. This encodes CASDRGRTGELFF.

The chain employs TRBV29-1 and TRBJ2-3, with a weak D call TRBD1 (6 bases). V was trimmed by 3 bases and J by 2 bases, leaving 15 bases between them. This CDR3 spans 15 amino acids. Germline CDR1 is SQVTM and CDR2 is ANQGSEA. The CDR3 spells CSVENRDRNTDTQYF. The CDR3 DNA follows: TGCAGCGTTGAGAACAGGGACCGAAACACAGATACGCAGTATTTT.